This section outlines one T cell receptor beta chain sequence together with its context. The antigen remains unidentified. The data are from a study of blood T cells in healthy people across ages. Study conclusions and caveats: Measured against age, TCR beta diversity per million T cells decreased in a roughly linear manner.

Germline V gene data show CDR1 as LGHDT and CDR2 as YNNKEL (reference sequence). This CDR3 has 17 residues. J gave up 9 bases and V 0 bases, and 10 bases lay outside the gene matches. Then a second PCR, running roughly 6 to 11 cycles, was carried out with a sample-barcoded 5' primer and a J-beta primer mix. All cDNA molecules were each tagged by a template-switch adaptor with 12 random nucleotides. A single record per CDR3 protein comes from TCRdb applying MiXCR to the 5' RACE reads. The data contain roughly 730,000 distinct CDR3 sequences, 56% of them singletons. The rearrangement joins TRBV3-1 to TRBJ2-1; TRBD2 matches 11 bases. Material: blood. The clonotype was recovered from a man in his forties or fifties in good health. CDR3 DNA: TGTGCCAGCAGCCAAGATCGGTCTAGCGGGAGGCATGGTGAGCAGTTCTTC. It is translated as CASSQDRSSGRHGEQFF.